This T cell receptor (beta chain) comes out of a study of blood T cell repertoires in COVID-19 (dated by TCRdb to about 2020). Regarding the complete study: Samples from collaborators originated in the United States, Italy and Spain and spanned both the acute and convalescent phases of COVID-19. The prospective study material was composed of cDNA or gDNA derived from T cells, B-cell-depleted T cells, or PBMCs. Deeply sampled blood TCRbeta repertoires from subjects exposed to, actively infected with, or recovered from COVID-19 were included in the dataset. The repertoires were made available in a free public database intended to serve as a resource for research on the immune response to SARS-CoV-2. Samples came from the ongoing ImmuneRACE study (first 160 participants) plus 1,254 subjects from 6 global collaborators. Nearly every sample came with metadata listing a de-identified subject ID, COVID-19 status, age in years and sex. Where available, HLA class I and class II types were taken from metadata supplied by the sample provider and were not determined by assay-based typing. Findings and caveats that apply to the study as a whole: How much clinical and demographic metadata was included differed by source and by participant, and the metadata was provided uncurated.

Cut back by 4 bases and 3 bases, the V and J ends lie 13 bases apart. The CDR3 sequence holds 14 residues, the cysteine and phenylalanine included. Just the 42-base CDR3 DNA is kept, in frame starting at base 1. The germline V gene yields SNHLY for CDR1 and FYNNEI for CDR2. This clone came up once. There is no known antigen for this receptor. No clone much larger than this one lies a single base away; base qualities are absent. Participants in the prospective study were enrolled through a virtual design, were aged roughly 18 to 90 years, and lived in roughly 26 United States geographic areas. In the prospective study, participants were assigned to cohorts based on the clinical history participants reported in a screening survey and a study questionnaire. Exposed participants had been in contact, within 2 weeks of entering the study, with a person who had a PCR-confirmed or clinician-diagnosed case of COVID-19. Each participant in the prospective study had whole blood, serum and a nasopharyngeal or oropharyngeal swab collected by mobile phlebotomists. Over a roughly 2-month period, participants in the prospective study had the option of providing additional blood draws and questionnaires. Blood samples from the prospective study were shipped frozen or at room temperature prior to DNA extraction.

TCRbeta CDR3 regions were amplified from genomic DNA using the immunoSEQ Assay, a bias-controlled multiplex PCR. Per the original workflow: The number of nucleated cells in each sample was estimated from the amplification of reference gene primers within the assay. To quantify the absolute abundance of each unique TCRbeta CDR3 rearrangement, sequence reads were collapsed and filtered. For each sample, productive Simpson clonality was calculated as the square root of Simpson's diversity index across productive rearrangements. TCRdb stores this immuneACCESS table with in-frame sequences only. Part of the clones is absent; in the studies checked, under half of the shortfall reflects unresolved V genes, and no reason is known for the rest. V, J and clone size reflect that table, while D and trimming were determined from the DNA. For this sample the table gives around 250,000 clones, of which around 93% were detected only once. The ten largest clones add up to less than 3.5% of the sample.

The chain is assembled from TRBV2 and TRBJ2-7, and TRBD1 may be the D gene, going by 6 matching bases. The clonotype was recovered from a man aged 40-55 years who had been exposed to COVID-19. Source material: PBMCs or T cells enriched from blood (not recorded which). The CDR3 region: CASSAPGQDYEQYF. The nucleotide sequence reads as follows: TGTGCCAGCAGTGCACCGGGACAAGACTACGAGCAGTACTTC.